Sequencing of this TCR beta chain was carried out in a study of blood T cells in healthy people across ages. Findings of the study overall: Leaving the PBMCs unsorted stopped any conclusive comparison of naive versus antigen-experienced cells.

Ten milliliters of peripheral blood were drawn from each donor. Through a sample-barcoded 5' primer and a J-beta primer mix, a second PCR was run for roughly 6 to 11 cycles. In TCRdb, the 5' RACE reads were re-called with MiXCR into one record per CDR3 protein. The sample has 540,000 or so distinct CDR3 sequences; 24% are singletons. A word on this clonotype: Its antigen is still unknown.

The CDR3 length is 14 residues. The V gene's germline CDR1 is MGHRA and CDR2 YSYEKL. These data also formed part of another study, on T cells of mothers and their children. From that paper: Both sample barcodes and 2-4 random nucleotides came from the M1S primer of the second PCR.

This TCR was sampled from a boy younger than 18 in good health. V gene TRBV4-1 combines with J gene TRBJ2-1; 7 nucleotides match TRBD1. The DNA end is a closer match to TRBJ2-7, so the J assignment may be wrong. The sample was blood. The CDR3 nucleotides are TGCGCCAGCAGCCAGCGCCGGGACAGCTACGAGCAGTACTTC. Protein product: CASSQRRDSYEQYF.